These 3 T cell receptor beta chains were sequenced from one sample in a study of metastatic and nonmetastatic thyroid tumors. TCRdb re-analyzed the PCR reads using MiXCR. The profile covers 15,000 or so clones, with less than 30% appearing a single time and 45% to 55% taken by the ten largest. All patients were treatment-naive before thyroid surgery. The sample was tumor tissue. These receptors all stem from a male donor with papillary thyroid cancer or a benign thyroid nodule (not recorded which). Some clones in this sample may be carry-over from other donors' samples.

The chain is built from TRBV6-2 or TRBV6-3 and TRBJ2-7, with D possibly being TRBD1 (6 bases). Germline V CDR1 and CDR2: MNHEY, SVGEGT. V lost 2 bases and J lost 2, with 7 bases in between. The CDR3 covers 13 residues. The CDR3 DNA is TGTGCCAGCAGTTACGGACAGACCTACGAGCAGTACTTC. It specifies CASSYGQTYEQYF.

This chain joins TRBV12-3 or TRBV12-4 and TRBJ1-3; D unresolved. The CDR3 sequence is 14 residues long. Trimming left V 2 bases short and J 2 bases short, with 7 bases between. CDR3 bases: TGTGCCAGCAGTTTACTGCACCCTGGAAACACCATATATTTT. This gives the protein CASSLLHPGNTIYF.

This chain links TRBV28 with TRBJ2-7, with TRBD1 matching 9 bases. Per the germline V gene, CDR1 is MDHEN and CDR2 is SYDVKM. The length of the CDR3 is 13 residues. V shed 5 bases, J shed 6 bases, and the junction held 5 bases outside the gene matches. The CDR3 reads CASSPTTGGEQYF. CDR3 DNA sequence: TGTGCCAGCAGTCCTACGACAGGGGGCGAGCAGTACTTC.